This TCR beta chain derives from a study of cytomegalovirus exposure and HLA in healthy donors. Overall study: The early release's HLA-typed donors yielded about 85 million unique TCRs.

A remark on this clone: Its antigen is still unknown.

Germline V lookup: CDR1 LNHDA, CDR2 SQIVND (reference sequence). The CDR3 spans 15 residues. V shed 1 base and J shed 0 bases, with 10 bases lying between them. General observations from the study: Segments of the TCR beta V type were, in most cases, productive about 87% or about 30% of the time in an earlier analysis. In a later analysis, HLA-associated TCR beta chains were more clonally expanded than equally common others.

With 60 Vbeta and 13 Jbeta primers, the PCR was carried out. The table came from immunoSEQ multiplex PCR; TCRdb's copy has only in-frame clones and leaves some out. The sample has 120,000 or so clones, 75% to 90% seen once. The sequenced sample consisted of PBMCs. The TCR comes from a man younger than 45 in good health and CMV-seronegative. The rearrangement uses TRBV19 and TRBJ2-7; D possibly corresponds to TRBD1 (5 bases). In nucleotides, the CDR3 is TGTGCCAGTAGTATAGGAGACAGTCCCTCCTACGAGCAGTACTTC. This codes for CASSIGDSPSYEQYF.